This T cell receptor beta chain is drawn from a study of beta chain features in type 1 diabetes. This clone has a handful of counts. Its antigen is undetermined. Study-level findings and limits: Relative to healthy donors, patients appeared to have naive, central memory and Treg TCRB repertoires that were more similar. In every one of the four CD4+ subsets, TCRB CDR3s were moderately but significantly shorter in Type 1 diabetes patients. Patients with type 1 diabetes carried fewer insertions and had more deletions at their VDJ junctions.

Germline assignment: CDR1 LNHDA and CDR2 SQIVND (reference sequence). The CDR3 covers 15 residues. J gave up 3 bases and V 8 bases, and 7 bases lay outside the gene matches. The study reverse transcribed the entire isolated RNA, so it sequenced expressed TCRB transcripts. Only in-frame clones appear in the TCRdb table, and some are missing; sequencing was by immunoSEQ multiplex PCR. The data hold 300,000 or so clones, with approximately 9.7% observed a single time. The sample consisted of central memory CD4+ T cells from blood. The genes are TRBV19 and TRBJ1-2; TRBD1 aligns across 12 bases. This receptor was obtained from a man aged 25-40 years with type 1 diabetes. In DNA, the CDR3 is TGTGCCAGTGAGCCGGGACAGGGGGCGTACTATGGCTACACCTTC. Its translation: CASEPGQGAYYGYTF.